The following is a TCR beta chain sequence with its context. The assay was immunoSEQ multiplex PCR, and TCRdb's table has in-frame clones only and misses some. Counted here are approximately 100,000 clones, almost 95% occurring once; the ten biggest clones make up about 0.9%. This sample was taken from a study of T cell changes during pregnancy in multiple sclerosis. Germline V gives CDR1 MNHNS, CDR2 SASEGT. J gave up 3 bases and V 4 bases, and 7 bases lay outside the gene matches. CDR3 length equals 15 residues. This material consisted of peripheral blood, taken before pregnancy. The sequence came from a female donor with multiple sclerosis, enrolled in a pregnancy study. The V and J genes are TRBV6-1 and TRBJ2-3; 7 nucleotides agree with TRBD1. The CDR3 region has the DNA TGTGCCAGCAGTGCCCGGGACAGAGGGACAGATACGCAGTATTTT. It translates to CASSARDRGTDTQYF.